The next 16 T cell receptor beta chains were all read from a single sample in a study of T cell responses to AZD1222 COVID-19 vaccine. Method: immunoSEQ multiplex PCR; TCRdb's copy keeps in-frame clones and lacks some. The data show around 150,000 clones, around 88% seen once. The sample consisted of peripheral blood, taken on day 0 of MenACWY control vaccination. These receptors came from an adult in good health.

V gene TRBV2 combines with J gene TRBJ2-2; 9 bases line up with TRBD1. Trimming cost V 5 bases and J 4 bases; bases outside gene matches: 5. The germline V gene encodes CDR1 SNHLY and CDR2 FYNNEI. The CDR3 length is 15 residues. This CDR3 is CASSRDRASTGELFF. The CDR3 DNA follows: TGTGCCAGCAGTCGGGACAGGGCCAGCACCGGGGAGCTGTTTTTT.

The V call is TRBV4-2, the J call TRBJ2-1; no firm D call. CDR1 LGHNA and CDR2 YNFKEQ come from the germline V gene. This CDR3 comprises 16 residues. The V gene lost 1 base and the J gene lost 4 bases, with 14 bases spanning the gap. CDR3 in amino acids: CASSQVTQGGYNEQFF. CDR3 coding DNA: TGTGCCAGCAGCCAAGTCACCCAAGGTGGGTACAATGAGCAGTTCTTC.

The DNA of the CDR3 is TGTGCCAGCAGAGCGGCCGGGACCTATAATTCACCCCTCCACTTT. Residues: CASRAAGTYNSPLHF. The chain has TRBV3-1 (or the pseudogene TRBV3-2) and TRBJ1-6, with D hard to call. Germline V gene sequence: CDR1 LGHDT, CDR2 YNNKEL (reference sequence). Trimming pared 6 bases from V and 2 bases from J, leaving 11 bases between. The CDR3 covers 15 residues.

The genes are TRBV7-9 and TRBJ1-6; no firm D call. CDR1 SEHNR and CDR2 FQNEAQ come from the germline V gene (reference sequence). This CDR3 has 16 amino acids. Trimming took 1 base from V and 5 from J, leaving 12 bases between them. The CDR3 protein is CASSLVPLSDNSPLHF. CDR3 in DNA: TGTGCCAGCAGCTTAGTTCCGCTTTCGGATAATTCACCCCTCCACTTT.

This clone was seen only once. V gene TRBV28 combines with J gene TRBJ1-2; 8 nucleotides agree with TRBD1. V lost 5 bases and J lost 2; bases outside the gene matches: 4. The CDR3 covers 14 residues. CDR1 and CDR2 (germline): MDHEN, SYDVKM. CDR3 residues: CASSDRGLNYGYTF. The CDR3 DNA reads TGTGCCAGCAGTGACAGGGGACTCAACTATGGCTACACCTTC.

This rearrangement joins TRBV6-6 to TRBJ2-7; D call uncertain. Deletions cut 1 base from V and 1 base from J, with 8 bases between. The CDR3 is 14 amino acids. In germline, CDR1 is MNHNY, CDR2 SVGAGI (reference sequence). The CDR3 nucleotides are TGTGCCAGCAGTTACTACCCAACGTCCTACGAGCAGTACTTC. Translation: CASSYYPTSYEQYF.

The rearrangement joins TRBV19 to TRBJ1-5, with D perhaps TRBD1 (6 bases). From germline, CDR1 is LNHDA and CDR2 SQIVND (reference sequence). The CDR3 runs to 18 residues. V was clipped by 5 bases and J by 0 bases, with 20 bases between them. The CDR3 sequence is CASSPTLSGALSNQPQHF. The CDR3 nucleotides read TGTGCCAGTAGTCCGACCCTATCAGGGGCGCTTAGCAATCAGCCCCAGCATTTT.

V is TRBV9 and J is TRBJ2-1; 15 bases match TRBD2. CDR3 length: 15 residues. J lost 9 bases, V lost 7 bases, and 8 bases had no gene match. Germline assignment: CDR1 SGDLS and CDR2 YYNGEE. The CDR3 sequence: CASSPGLAGGGEQFF. The CDR3 region has the DNA TGTGCCAGCTCCCCGGGACTAGCGGGAGGAGGTGAGCAGTTCTTC.

The V call is TRBV29-1, the J call TRBJ2-3, with D possibly TRBD1 on 6 matching bases. Germline loops: CDR1 SQVTM, CDR2 ANQGSEA. The CDR3 consists of 16 residues. Trimming took 6 bases from V and 0 from J, leaving 19 bases between them. CDR3 sequence reads: CSVPQGAHASTDTQYF. The DNA of the CDR3 is TGCAGCGTGCCACAGGGAGCCCATGCTAGCACAGATACGCAGTATTTT.

In its sample, this clone was seen once. The CDR3 DNA sequence: TGTGCCTGTGACGGTGGGGGCAATCAGCCCCAGCATTTT. Translation: CACDGGGNQPQHF. The rearrangement joins TRBV30 to TRBJ1-5; D unclear. The CDR3 totals 13 residues. Trimming removed 6 bases from V and 2 bases from J, with 11 bases in between. Germline CDR1 is GTSNPN and CDR2 is SVGIG (reference sequence). Full variable domain (outside the CDR3, taken from reference TRBV30 and TRBJ1-5): SQTIHQWPATLVQPVGSPLSLECTVEGTSNPNLYWYRQAAGRGLQLLFYSVGIGQISSEVPQNLSASRPQDRQFILSSKKLLLSDSGFYLCACDGGGNQPQHFGDGTRLSIL.

This clone showed up just once. Written as DNA, the CDR3 is TGCGCCAGCAGCCATGAGACTAGCGGGAGGGGGCGAGAGACCCAGTACTTC. It is translated as CASSHETSGRGRETQYF. The chain has TRBV4-3 and TRBJ2-5; 14 nucleotides line up with TRBD2. The CDR3 has 17 amino acids. V lost 3 bases and J lost 4; bases outside the gene matches: 7. Germline values: CDR1 LGHNA, CDR2 YSLEER.

The genes are TRBV6-5 and TRBJ1-1; D unclear. V was shortened by 0 bases and J by 1 base, with 9 bases between the two germline ends. Germline V gene sequence: CDR1 MNHEY, CDR2 SVGAGI. The CDR3 has 15 amino acids. The CDR3 loop is CASSYSNPRNTEAFF. The CDR3 coding sequence is TGTGCCAGCAGTTACTCGAATCCAAGGAACACTGAAGCTTTCTTT.

V gene TRBV4-2 combines with J gene TRBJ1-2, with D maybe TRBD1 (5 bases). Germline CDR1 reads LGHNA; CDR2 reads YNFKEQ. V gave up 0 bases and J gave up 5 bases, with 13 bases separating them. CDR3 size: 15 residues. CDR3 bases: TGTGCCAGCAGCCAAGATCGCCAGGGTGTGTATGGCTACACCTTC. Translating it yields CASSQDRQGVYGYTF.

J is TRBJ1-1 and V is TRBV6-6; possible D gene TRBD1, 5 bases. The germline V gene encodes CDR1 MNHNY and CDR2 SVGAGI (reference sequence). The ends were cut back, 6 bases at V and 1 base at J, with 12 bases in the middle. The CDR3 covers 14 residues. CDR3: CASRFGTQNTEAFF. CDR3 nucleotides: TGTGCCAGCAGATTTGGGACCCAGAACACTGAAGCTTTCTTT.

This rearrangement joins TRBV5-4 to TRBJ2-6; D possibly corresponds to TRBD1 (5 bases). The CDR3 sequence is 17 residues long. With 0 bases removed from V and 5 bases from J, the gap between germline ends came to 15 bases. Germline CDR1 is SGHNT and CDR2 is YYREEE (reference sequence). The CDR3 reads CASSLGGSGAWANVLTF. The CDR3 DNA follows: TGTGCCAGCAGCTTGGGTGGCAGTGGGGCTTGGGCCAACGTCCTGACTTTC. Complete variable domain (other parts from reference TRBV5-4 and TRBJ2-6): ETGVTQSPTHLIKTRGQQVTLRCSSQSGHNTVSWYQQALGQGPQFIFQYYREEENGRGNFPPRFSGLQFPNYSSELNVNALELDDSALYLCASSLGGSGAWANVLTFGAGSRLTVL.

The rearrangement uses TRBV30 and TRBJ2-5; maybe TRBD2 (6 bases). Germline V gene lookup returns CDR1 GTSNPN and CDR2 SVGIG (reference sequence). V was trimmed by 2 bases and J by 10 bases, leaving 26 bases between them. This CDR3 is 16 amino acids long. The CDR3 bases are TGTGCCTGGAGTTCCTCGCGGGGTATGGTACTGTGGGACCAGTACTTC. Translating it yields CAWSSSRGMVLWDQYF.